This T cell receptor beta chain was recovered during a study of cytomegalovirus exposure and HLA in healthy donors (dated by TCRdb to 2015 to 2018). At the level of the whole study: According to a later analysis, the approximately 120 validation repertoires were produced on the same platform as the 666 repertoires of the first cohort. The study was designed to test whether signatures of past pathogen exposure could be identified by cataloging public T cell receptors. In addition to the first cohort of around 670 subjects, a separate validation cohort of approximately 120 different subjects was used. To predict cytomegalovirus infection status, the study combined high-throughput TCR immunosequencing, statistical association of individual TCRs with disease status, and machine learning.

The donors were included in the validation cohort of over a hundred subjects, a group kept apart from the roughly 690-subject first cohort. Library method: the immunoSEQ multiplex PCR assay. Under the source paper's analysis protocol: A statistical classification framework was built to diagnose cytomegalovirus status from the catalog of TCR beta chain sequences. Entries here come from immuneACCESS through TCRdb and include only in-frame sequences with V and J called. Some clones fail to appear in such tables; in the studies checked, an unresolved V gene covers under half of the shortfall, and the cause of the remainder is unknown. V and J calls and clone size are given by that table; D and trimming were obtained from the DNA. The sample data list about 350,000 clones, and about nine tenths of these were observed just once. In total, the top ten clones hold 1% to 1.5% of the sample. This clone was picked up a small number of times. Which antigen it targets is not known. No base-level quality is on record; no much larger clone is a single base apart.

CDR1 and CDR2 (LGHNA, YNFKEQ) derive from the germline V gene. The CDR3, cysteine through phenylalanine, is 13 amino acids long. Left in the record is the CDR3 DNA by itself, 39 bases read in frame from the first base. The V end loses 3 bases and the J end loses 5 bases, and a stretch of 10 bases separates them. The research as a whole found: Of the cluster scores, 85% to 95% were above 0 in a later analysis, which found that TCRs clustered in the first cohort also tended to co-occur in the 95 to 150 validation repertoires. It was suggested by the authors that the approach could potentially be generalized to other disease states and immunological phenotypes. A later analysis lacked HLA typing for the validation cohort, so it scored co-occurrence in that cohort across all 130 or so repertoires. Cytomegalovirus status was reported to be diagnosed by the classifier with high specificity and sensitivity in both the original and validation cohorts. The study gave a list of some 150 TCR beta chains associated with cytomegalovirus. Across donors, most TCR sequences were observed very rarely, whereas some public TCRs were present in many individuals. In vitro tests confirmed that a few of the cytomegalovirus-associated TCR beta chains recognize cytomegalovirus antigens.

Sequenced input: PBMCs. The chain uses TRBV4-2 and TRBJ1-1; 6 matching bases give a weak D call of TRBD1. This receptor was taken from a woman under 40 in good health and CMV-seropositive. The bases read TGTGCCAGCAGCCAGGGGGCCTTTACTGAAGCTTTCTTT. Translated, this gives CASSQGAFTEAFF.